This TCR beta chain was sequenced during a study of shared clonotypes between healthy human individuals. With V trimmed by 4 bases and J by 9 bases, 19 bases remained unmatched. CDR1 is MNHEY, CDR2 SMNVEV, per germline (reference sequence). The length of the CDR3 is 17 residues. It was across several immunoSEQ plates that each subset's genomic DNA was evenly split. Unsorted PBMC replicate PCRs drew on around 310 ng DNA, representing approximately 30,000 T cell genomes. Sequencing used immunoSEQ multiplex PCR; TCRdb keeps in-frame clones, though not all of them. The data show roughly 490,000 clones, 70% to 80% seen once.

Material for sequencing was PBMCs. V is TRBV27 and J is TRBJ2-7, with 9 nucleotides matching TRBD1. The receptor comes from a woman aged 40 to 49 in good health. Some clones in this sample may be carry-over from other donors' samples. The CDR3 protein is CASSSHAYRDRERGQYF. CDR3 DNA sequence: TGTGCCAGCAGTTCGCACGCCTACCGGGACAGGGAACGAGGGCAGTACTTC.